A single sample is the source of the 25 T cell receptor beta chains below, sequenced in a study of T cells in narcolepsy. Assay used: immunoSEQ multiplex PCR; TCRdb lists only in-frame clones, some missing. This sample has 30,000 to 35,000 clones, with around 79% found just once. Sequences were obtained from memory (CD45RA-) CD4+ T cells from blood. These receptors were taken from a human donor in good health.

The CDR3 loop is CGTALPNQPQHF. In nucleotides, the CDR3 is TGTGGTACAGCGTTACCTAATCAGCCCCAGCATTTT. This rearrangement joins TRBV6-1 to TRBJ1-5; no clear D. Germline-derived CDR1 and CDR2 are MNHNS and SASEGT. CDR3 size: 12 residues.

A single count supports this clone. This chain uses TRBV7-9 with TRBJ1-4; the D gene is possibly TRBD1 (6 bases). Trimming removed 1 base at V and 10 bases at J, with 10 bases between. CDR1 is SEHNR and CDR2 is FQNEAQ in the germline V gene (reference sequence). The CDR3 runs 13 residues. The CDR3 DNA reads TGTGCCAGCAGCTTAGGGGGACATGCAAAACTGTTTTTT. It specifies CASSLGGHAKLFF.

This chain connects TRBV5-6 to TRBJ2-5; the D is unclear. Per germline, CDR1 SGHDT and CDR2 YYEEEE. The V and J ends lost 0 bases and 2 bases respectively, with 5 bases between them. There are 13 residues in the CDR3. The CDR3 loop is CASSLAAQETQYF. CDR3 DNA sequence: TGTGCCAGCAGCTTGGCAGCACAAGAGACCCAGTACTTC.

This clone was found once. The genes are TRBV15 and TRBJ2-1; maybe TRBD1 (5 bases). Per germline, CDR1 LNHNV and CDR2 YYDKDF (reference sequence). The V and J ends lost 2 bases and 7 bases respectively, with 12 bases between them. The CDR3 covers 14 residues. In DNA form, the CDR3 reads TGTGCCACCAGCAGACCCCCCGGACATAATGAGCAGTTCTTC. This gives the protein CATSRPPGHNEQFF.

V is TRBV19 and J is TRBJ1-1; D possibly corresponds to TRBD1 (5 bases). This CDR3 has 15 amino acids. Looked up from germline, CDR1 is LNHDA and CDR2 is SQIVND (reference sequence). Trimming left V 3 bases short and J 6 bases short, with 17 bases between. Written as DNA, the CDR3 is TGTGCCAGTAGTATTATGCAGGGAGGAATCTCTGAAGCTTTCTTT. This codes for CASSIMQGGISEAFF.

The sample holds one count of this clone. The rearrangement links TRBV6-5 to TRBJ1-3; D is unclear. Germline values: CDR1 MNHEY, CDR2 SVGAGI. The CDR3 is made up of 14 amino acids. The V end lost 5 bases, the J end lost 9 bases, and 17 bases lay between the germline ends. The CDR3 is CASSGLNNRLTIYF. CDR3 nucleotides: TGTGCCAGCAGTGGACTGAATAACCGACTCACCATATATTTT.

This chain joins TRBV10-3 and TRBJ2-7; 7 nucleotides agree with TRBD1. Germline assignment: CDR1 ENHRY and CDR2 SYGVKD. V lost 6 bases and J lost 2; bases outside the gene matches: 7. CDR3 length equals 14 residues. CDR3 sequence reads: CAIRTTGFPYEQYF. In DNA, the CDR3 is TGTGCCATCAGAACGACAGGGTTCCCCTACGAGCAGTACTTC.

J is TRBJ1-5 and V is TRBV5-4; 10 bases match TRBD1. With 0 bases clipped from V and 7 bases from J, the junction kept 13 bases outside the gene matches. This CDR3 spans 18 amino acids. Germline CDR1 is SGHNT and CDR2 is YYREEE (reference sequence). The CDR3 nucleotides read TGTGCCAGCAGCTTGGCCCGGGGGACAGGGGTGAGAGGGCAGCCCCAGCATTTT. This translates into CASSLARGTGVRGQPQHF.

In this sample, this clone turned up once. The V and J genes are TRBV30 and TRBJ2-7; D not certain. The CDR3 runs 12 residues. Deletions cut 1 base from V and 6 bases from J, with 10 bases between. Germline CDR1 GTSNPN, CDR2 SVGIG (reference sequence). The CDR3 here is CAWSAQFLEQYF. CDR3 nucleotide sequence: TGTGCCTGGAGTGCCCAGTTTCTCGAGCAGTACTTC.

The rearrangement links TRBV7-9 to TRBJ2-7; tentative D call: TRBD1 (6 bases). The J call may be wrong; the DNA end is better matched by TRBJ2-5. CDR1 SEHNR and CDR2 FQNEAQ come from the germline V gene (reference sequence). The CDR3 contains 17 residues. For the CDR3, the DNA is TGTGCCAGCAGCTTGACCCCTTCCGCAGGGGTTAGGCAGACCCAGTACTTC. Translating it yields CASSLTPSAGVRQTQYF.

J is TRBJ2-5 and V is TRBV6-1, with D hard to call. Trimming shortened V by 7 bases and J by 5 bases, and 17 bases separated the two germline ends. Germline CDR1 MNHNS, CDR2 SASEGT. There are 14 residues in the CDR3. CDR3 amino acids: CASTESVGGETQYF. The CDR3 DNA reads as TGTGCCAGCACCGAAAGTGTGGGTGGCGAGACCCAGTACTTC.

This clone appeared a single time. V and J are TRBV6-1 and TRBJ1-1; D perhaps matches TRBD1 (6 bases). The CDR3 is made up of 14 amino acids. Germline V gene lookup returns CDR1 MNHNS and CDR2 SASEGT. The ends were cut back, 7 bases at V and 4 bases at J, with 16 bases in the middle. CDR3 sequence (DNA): TGTGCCAGCAATATAAACAGGGCTGCCACTGAAGCTTTCTTT. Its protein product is CASNINRAATEAFF.

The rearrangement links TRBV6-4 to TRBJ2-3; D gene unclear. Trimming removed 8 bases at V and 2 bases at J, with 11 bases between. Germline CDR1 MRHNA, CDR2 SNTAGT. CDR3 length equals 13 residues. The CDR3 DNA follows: TGTGCCAGCTCCCGGCGACTCACAGATACGCAGTATTTT. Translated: CASSRRLTDTQYF.

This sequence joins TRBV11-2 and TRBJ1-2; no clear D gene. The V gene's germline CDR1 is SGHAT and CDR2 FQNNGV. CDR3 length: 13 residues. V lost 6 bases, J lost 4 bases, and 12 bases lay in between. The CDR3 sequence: CASSRDRSYGYTF. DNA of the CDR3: TGTGCCAGCAGTCGTGACCGCAGCTATGGCTACACCTTC.

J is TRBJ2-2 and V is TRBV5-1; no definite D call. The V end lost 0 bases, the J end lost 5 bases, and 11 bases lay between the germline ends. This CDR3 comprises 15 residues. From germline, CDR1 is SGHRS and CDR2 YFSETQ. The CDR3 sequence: CASSLAAVSTGELFF. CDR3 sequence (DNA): TGCGCCAGCAGCTTGGCCGCTGTTAGTACCGGGGAGCTGTTTTTT.

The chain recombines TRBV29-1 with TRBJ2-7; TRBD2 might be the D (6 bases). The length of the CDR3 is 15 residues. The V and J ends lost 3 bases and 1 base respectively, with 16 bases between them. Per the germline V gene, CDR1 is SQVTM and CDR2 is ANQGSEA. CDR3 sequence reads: CSVDLPGTSSYEQYF. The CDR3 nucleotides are TGCAGCGTTGACCTCCCCGGGACTTCATCCTACGAGCAGTACTTC.

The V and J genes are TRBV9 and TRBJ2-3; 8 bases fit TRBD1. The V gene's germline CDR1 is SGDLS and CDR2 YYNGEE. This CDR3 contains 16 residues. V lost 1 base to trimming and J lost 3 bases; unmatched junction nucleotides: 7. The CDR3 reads CASSVLQGDGTDTQYF. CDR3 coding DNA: TGTGCCAGCAGCGTACTACAGGGGGACGGGACAGATACGCAGTATTTT. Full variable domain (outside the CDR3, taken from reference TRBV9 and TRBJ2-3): DSGVTQTPKHLITATGQRVTLRCSPRSGDLSVYWYQQSLDQGLQFLIQYYNGEERAKGNILERFSAQQFPDLHSELNLSSLELGDSALYFCASSVLQGDGTDTQYFGPGTRLTVL.

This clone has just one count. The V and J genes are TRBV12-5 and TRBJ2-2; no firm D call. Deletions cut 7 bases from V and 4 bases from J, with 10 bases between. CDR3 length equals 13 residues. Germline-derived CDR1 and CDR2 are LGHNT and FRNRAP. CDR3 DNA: TGTGCTAGTGTTCCTGGCGTCACCGGGGAGCTGTTTTTT. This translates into CASVPGVTGELFF.

This CDR3 is CASRTSSGSYEQYF. CDR3 nucleotide sequence: TGTGCCAGCAGAACTTCAAGCGGGAGTTACGAGCAGTACTTC. This chain links TRBV6-5 with TRBJ2-7; 8 bases are shared with TRBD2. This CDR3 has 14 residues. Germline V gene data show CDR1 as MNHEY and CDR2 as SVGAGI. Trimming at V came to 6 bases and at J to 4 bases, leaving 8 bases not matched to a gene.

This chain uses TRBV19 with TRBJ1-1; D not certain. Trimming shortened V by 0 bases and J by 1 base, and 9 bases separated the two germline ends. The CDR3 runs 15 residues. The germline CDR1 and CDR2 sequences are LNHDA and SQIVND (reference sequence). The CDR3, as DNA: TGTGCCAGTAGTATAGATATTAAAAGGAACACTGAAGCTTTCTTT. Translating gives CASSIDIKRNTEAFF.

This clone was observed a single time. The CDR3 protein is CASSLDGHQPQHF. The CDR3 DNA follows: TGTGCCAGCAGCTTAGACGGTCATCAGCCCCAGCATTTT. V usage is TRBV11-3 and J usage is TRBJ1-5; unclear D gene. The germline V gene encodes CDR1 SGHNT and CDR2 YENEEA. The CDR3 spans 13 residues. V was cut by 0 bases and J by 5 bases, with 5 bases left in between.

The CDR3 bases are TGTGCCAGCCAGGGGGAATACAATGAGCAGTTCTTC. Protein sequence: CASQGEYNEQFF. The gene calls are TRBV2 and TRBJ2-1, with TRBD1 identical over 7 bases. V lost 8 bases to trimming and J lost 4 bases; unmatched junction nucleotides: 2. CDR1 and CDR2 from the germline V gene are SNHLY and FYNNEI. CDR3 length: 12 residues.

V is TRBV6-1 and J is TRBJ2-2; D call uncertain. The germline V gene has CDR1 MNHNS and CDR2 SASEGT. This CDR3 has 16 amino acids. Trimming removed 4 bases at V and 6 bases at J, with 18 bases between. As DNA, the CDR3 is TGTGCCAGCAGTGGCCGGGCCCTCGGCCTACCCGGGGAGCTGTTTTTT. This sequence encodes CASSGRALGLPGELFF.

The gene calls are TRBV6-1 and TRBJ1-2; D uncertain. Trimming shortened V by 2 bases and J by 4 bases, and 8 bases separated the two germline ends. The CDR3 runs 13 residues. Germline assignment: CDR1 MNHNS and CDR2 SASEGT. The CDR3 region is CASSESGPYGYTF. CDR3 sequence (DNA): TGTGCCAGCAGTGAATCCGGGCCCTATGGCTACACCTTC.

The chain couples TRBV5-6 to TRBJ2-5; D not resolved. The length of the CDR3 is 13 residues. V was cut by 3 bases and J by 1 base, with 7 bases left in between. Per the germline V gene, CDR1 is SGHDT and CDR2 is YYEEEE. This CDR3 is CASSYGFQETQYF. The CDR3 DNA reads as TGTGCCAGCAGCTACGGGTTCCAAGAGACCCAGTACTTC.